The 25 T cell receptor beta chains listed next were all sequenced from one sample in a study of blood T cell repertoires in COVID-19. Measured with immunoSEQ multiplex PCR; TCRdb has only the in-frame clones, and not every one. The data show 60,000 to 80,000 clones, 80% seen once. Sequencing was done on a sample of peripheral blood. These TCRs come from a man aged 50-59 years with COVID-19, enrolled during active disease.

This rearrangement joins TRBV7-2 to TRBJ1-6; 7 bases align to TRBD1. The germline gives CDR1 SGHTA, CDR2 FQGNSA. The CDR3 extends over 15 amino acids. Trimming at V came to 3 bases and at J to 8 bases, leaving 7 bases not matched to a gene. The DNA for the CDR3 is TGTGCCAGCAGCTTTACCCAGGGGGTTGATTCACCCCTCCACTTT. Protein: CASSFTQGVDSPLHF.

The rearrangement links TRBV6-5 to TRBJ1-5; D is ambiguous. Per the germline V gene, CDR1 is MNHEY and CDR2 is SVGAGI. V lost 4 bases, J lost 2 bases, and 6 bases lay in between. CDR3 length: 13 amino acids. CDR3 in amino acids: CASSFSGNQPQHF. The CDR3 bases are TGTGCCAGCAGTTTCAGCGGCAATCAGCCCCAGCATTTT.

J is TRBJ2-7 and V is TRBV5-1, with 10 nucleotides matching TRBD2. The CDR3 covers 17 residues. The V and J ends lost 1 base and 2 bases, in that order; junction bases with no gene match: 9. Germline CDR1 reads SGHRS; CDR2 reads YFSETQ. The CDR3 protein is CASSLILAGATPYEQYF. CDR3 DNA: TGCGCCAGCAGCTTGATTCTAGCGGGAGCGACCCCCTACGAGCAGTACTTC.

The chain joins TRBV5-1 to TRBJ2-2; D is possibly TRBD1 (5 bases). The CDR3 covers 15 residues. The V and J ends lost 4 bases and 0 bases respectively, with 10 bases between them. The germline CDR1 and CDR2 sequences are SGHRS and YFSETQ. The CDR3 protein is CASSALTANTGELFF. CDR3 nucleotide sequence: TGCGCCAGCAGCGCCTTGACAGCGAACACCGGGGAGCTGTTTTTT.

This clone was detected only once. V usage is TRBV6-5 and J usage is TRBJ2-7; 10 bases agree with TRBD1. Trimming took 6 bases from V and 2 from J; bases not matched to a gene: 7. This CDR3 comprises 15 residues. Germline CDR1 is MNHEY and CDR2 is SVGAGI. DNA for the CDR3: TGTGCCAGCAGCGTTTCCGGGACAGGGGCCTACGAGCAGTACTTC. It encodes CASSVSGTGAYEQYF.

The rearrangement joins TRBV6-4 to TRBJ2-1; possible D gene TRBD2, 5 bases. The CDR3 sequence is 14 residues long. Deletions cut 4 bases from V and 8 bases from J, with 15 bases between. CDR1 is MRHNA, CDR2 SNTAGT, per germline. CDR3: CASSGKAEAHEQFF. The CDR3 coding sequence is TGTGCCAGCAGTGGCAAGGCGGAGGCCCATGAGCAGTTCTTC.

This clone was found a few times. The chain uses TRBV3-1 (or the pseudogene TRBV3-2) and TRBJ1-6, with 7 nucleotides matching TRBD1. Germline V gene lookup returns CDR1 LGHDT and CDR2 YNNKEL (reference sequence). Trimming at V came to 6 bases and at J to 8 bases, leaving 10 bases not matched to a gene. CDR3 size: 15 residues. Written as DNA, the CDR3 is TGTGCCAGCAGTCAGAGGGGGCAGGGGTATTCACCCCTCCACTTT. It encodes CASSQRGQGYSPLHF.

This rearrangement joins TRBV6-6 to TRBJ1-5; possible D gene TRBD1, 5 bases. The germline V and J ends were trimmed by 6 bases and 1 base, with 16 bases remaining between them. Germline-derived CDR1 and CDR2 are MNHNY and SVGAGI (reference sequence). The CDR3 contains 16 residues. The CDR3 loop reads CASRKKGQPSNQPQHF. In DNA, the CDR3 is TGTGCCAGCAGAAAGAAGGGGCAGCCCAGCAATCAGCCCCAGCATTTT.

This clone came up a few times. CDR3 DNA sequence: TGTGCCAGCAGTAAACGACAGGGCGCTGAAGCTTTCTTT. Translation: CASSKRQGAEAFF. The rearrangement links TRBV12-3 or TRBV12-4 to TRBJ1-1; 7 nucleotides line up with TRBD1. With 5 bases clipped from V and 6 bases from J, the junction kept 6 bases outside the gene matches. This CDR3 contains 13 residues.

The rearrangement uses TRBV28 and TRBJ2-5; the D gene is possibly TRBD2 (5 bases). The CDR3 length is 14 residues. Deletions cut 6 bases from V and 5 bases from J, with 16 bases between. Germline CDR1 reads MDHEN; CDR2 reads SYDVKM. The CDR3 protein is CASSPGVHGETQYF. CDR3 nucleotides: TGTGCCAGCAGCCCCGGGGTGCACGGGGAGACCCAGTACTTC.

The rearrangement joins TRBV28 to TRBJ2-7; D might be TRBD2 (6 bases). The germline gives CDR1 MDHEN, CDR2 SYDVKM. The CDR3 loop spans 15 amino acids. V was clipped by 5 bases and J by 1 base, with 15 bases between them. The DNA of the CDR3 is TGTGCCAGCAGTCCGACCGGTGGGGGGTCCTACGAGCAGTACTTC. Its translation is CASSPTGGGSYEQYF.

This chain connects TRBV2 to TRBJ2-5, with D possibly being TRBD1 (5 bases). V gave up 7 bases and J gave up 4 bases, with 7 bases separating them. The CDR3 covers 11 residues. CDR1 and CDR2 (germline): SNHLY, FYNNEI. CDR3 sequence reads: CASNQGETQYF. The CDR3 bases are TGTGCCAGCAACCAGGGAGAGACCCAGTACTTC.

This clone was found once. The gene calls are TRBV24-1 and TRBJ2-2, with 12 bases fitting TRBD1. The V gene end was trimmed by 7 bases and the J gene end by 4 bases; junction bases not matched to a gene: 3. Germline-derived CDR1 and CDR2 are KGHDR and SFDVKD. This CDR3 contains 15 residues. CDR3 DNA: TGTGCCACCAGAGGGGGACAGGGGGCCACCGGGGAGCTGTTTTTT. It codes for CATRGGQGATGELFF.

The chain recombines TRBV18 with TRBJ1-2; the match to TRBD1 covers 7 bases. V was pared by 0 bases and J by 3 bases, with 10 bases of the junction left unmatched. This CDR3 comprises 17 residues. CDR1 and CDR2 from the germline V gene are KGHSH and LQKENI. CDR3 nucleotide sequence: TGTGCCAGCTCACCACCTGGGATAAGGGACAGACACTATGGCTACACCTTC. Translated, it gives CASSPPGIRDRHYGYTF.

The rearrangement joins TRBV29-1 to TRBJ2-7; possibly TRBD2 for D (5 bases). Germline assignment: CDR1 SQVTM and CDR2 ANQGSEA. V lost 0 bases and J 4 bases, leaving 7 bases between the germline ends. The CDR3 totals 12 residues. The CDR3 DNA is TGCAGCGTTGAAGATCGAGGGTACGAGCAGTACTTC. Translating it yields CSVEDRGYEQYF.

The gene calls are TRBV24-1 and TRBJ1-1; 7 nucleotides match TRBD1. Germline V lookup: CDR1 KGHDR, CDR2 SFDVKD. V was pared by 4 bases and J by 10 bases, with 14 bases of the junction left unmatched. This CDR3 has 15 amino acids. The CDR3 loop reads CATSESRGRTTRAFF. The CDR3 DNA follows: TGTGCCACCAGTGAATCAAGGGGGCGTACGACTAGAGCTTTCTTT.

The chain uses TRBV7-9 and TRBJ1-5, with TRBD1 matching over 7 bases. The V segment lost 2 bases and the J segment 4 bases; nucleotides outside the gene matches: 2. The V gene's germline CDR1 is SEHNR and CDR2 FQNEAQ (reference sequence). This CDR3 spans 14 amino acids. The CDR3 DNA follows: TGTGCCAGCAGCTTAACAGGGGTAAATCAGCCCCAGCATTTT. Protein sequence: CASSLTGVNQPQHF.

The chain links TRBV7-3 to TRBJ2-1; tentative D call: TRBD2 (6 bases). The CDR3 runs to 14 residues. The germline V and J ends were trimmed by 1 base and 15 bases, with 19 bases remaining between them. The germline V gene encodes CDR1 SGHTA and CDR2 FQGTGA. Written as DNA, the CDR3 is TGTGCCAGCAGCTTAATCACTAGCCCCAGGCTTGCGTTCTTC. Its protein product is CASSLITSPRLAFF.

The J gene is TRBJ1-3, the V gene TRBV19, with D unresolved. This CDR3 is built from 10 residues. Germline CDR1 is LNHDA and CDR2 is SQIVND (reference sequence). V lost 10 bases to trimming and J lost 4 bases, with 5 bases between them. The CDR3 DNA follows: TGTGCCACCTCCGGAAACACCATATATTTT. As protein: CATSGNTIYF.

The V gene is TRBV25-1, the J gene TRBJ1-1; 9 bases map to TRBD1. Germline lookup yields CDR1 MGHDK and CDR2 SYGVNS. This CDR3 comprises 16 residues. The ends lost 1 base at V and 6 bases at J; junction bases unmatched: 9. The CDR3, as DNA: TGTGCCAGCAGTGAATGGGGAGGACAGGGGATGTCTGAAGCTTTCTTT. It translates to CASSEWGGQGMSEAFF.

V gene TRBV5-4 combines with J gene TRBJ2-7, with 10 nucleotides matching TRBD1. CDR1 and CDR2 (germline): SGHNT, YYREEE (reference sequence). V shed 1 base, J shed 2 bases, and the junction held 9 bases outside the gene matches. The CDR3 runs to 17 residues. The CDR3: CASSLIRGTGVPYEQYF. The CDR3 DNA reads as TGTGCCAGCAGCTTGATACGTGGGACAGGGGTACCCTACGAGCAGTACTTC.

This clone was counted between two and nine times. This chain uses TRBV7-8 with TRBJ1-6; tentatively, D is TRBD1 (5 bases). Trimming stripped 2 bases from V and 9 bases from J, with 14 bases between. The CDR3 runs to 15 residues. The germline V gene encodes CDR1 SGHVS and CDR2 FQNEAQ. The CDR3 DNA is TGTGCCAGCAGCTTAAGGGGCGCTGAGAGTTCACCCCTCCACTTT. Protein sequence: CASSLRGAESSPLHF.

The chain couples TRBV29-1 to TRBJ1-5; TRBD1 matches at 11 bases. Germline CDR1 is SQVTM and CDR2 is ANQGSEA. V was clipped by 6 bases and J by 2 bases; unmatched bases: 3. There are 14 residues in the CDR3. CDR3 region: CSVGGQGGNQPQHF. In nucleotides, the CDR3 is TGCAGCGTGGGGGGACAGGGGGGCAATCAGCCCCAGCATTTT.

This clone came up a few times. This chain joins TRBV12-3 or TRBV12-4 and TRBJ1-2; TRBD1 is a possible D gene (6 bases). Trimming pared 5 bases from V and 7 bases from J, leaving 14 bases between. This CDR3 spans 13 amino acids. CDR3 coding DNA: TGTGCCAGCAGTGACTCAGGGGTTCGTGGCTACACCTTC. Translation: CASSDSGVRGYTF.

The chain combines TRBV28 with TRBJ2-5, with 8 bases that match TRBD1. The trim removed 7 bases at V and 5 bases at J, leaving 21 bases unmatched. The CDR3 is 18 amino acids. Germline CDR1 reads MDHEN; CDR2 reads SYDVKM. The CDR3 sequence: CASTPQWTRTGSGETQYF. CDR3 DNA: TGTGCCAGCACCCCCCAATGGACCCGGACAGGGTCAGGGGAGACCCAGTACTTC. Full variable domain (missing parts from reference TRBV28 and TRBJ2-5): DVKVTQSSRYLVKRTGEKVFLECVQDMDHENMFWYRQDPGLGLRLIYFSYDVKMKEKGDIPEGYSVSREKKERFSLILESASTNQTSMYLCASTPQWTRTGSGETQYFGPGTRLLVL.